A single T cell receptor (beta chain) is shown here with its context. Its antigen is as yet unknown. This sample is drawn from a study of T cell responses to AZD1222 COVID-19 vaccine. Study-wide results and caveats: With dominance at 160-218 and 743-854, vaccine-associated CD4 TCRs spanned spike.

Method: immunoSEQ multiplex PCR; TCRdb's copy keeps in-frame clones and lacks some. The sample carries over 150,000 clones, 92% recorded once. V was trimmed by 4 bases and J by 4 bases, leaving 9 bases between them. Germline V gives CDR1 SGHKS, CDR2 YYEKEE (reference sequence). CDR3 length: 13 amino acids. Sample: peripheral blood, taken on day 0 of MenACWY control vaccination. This clonotype was sampled from an adult in good health. The chain links TRBV5-5 to TRBJ1-3, with D possibly TRBD1 on 5 matching bases. The CDR3 is CASSRTIGNTIYF. The CDR3 DNA is TGTGCCAGCAGCAGGACAATCGGAAACACCATATATTTT. Full variable domain (missing parts from reference TRBV5-5 and TRBJ1-3): DAGVTQSPTHLIKTRGQQVTLRCSPISGHKSVSWYQQVLGQGPQFIFQYYEKEERGRGNFPDRFSARQFPNYSSELNVNALLLGDSALYLCASSRTIGNTIYFGEGSWLTVV.